Listed below are T cell receptor beta chains from one sample, sequenced in a study of Tregs in tolerant kidney transplant recipients. Generated by immunoSEQ multiplex PCR, the TCRdb table keeps only in-frame clones and is missing some. The sample shows roughly 120,000 clones, roughly 92% of them seen only once. Source material: CD4+ T cells from blood. Receptor source: a human donor in good health. Each CDR3 is given with its conserved first and last residue. D genes are given only for firm matches. Some rows have no size entry. The others give once, few or many, or a class for an expanded clone.

D gene: NA
clone size: NA
CDR3 length: 15
V gene: TRBV15
J gene: TRBJ2-5
CDR3 DNA: TGTGCCACCAGCAGAGATTCGGAGTACCAAGAGACCCAGTACTTC
CDR3 protein: CATSRDSEYQETQYF

D gene: TRBD1
clone size: NA
CDR3 length: 15
V gene: TRBV25-1
J gene: TRBJ2-6
CDR3 DNA: TGTGCCAGCAGTAGACAGGGTTCTGGGGCCAACGTCCTGACTTTC
CDR3 protein: CASSRQGSGANVLTF

D gene: TRBD2
clone size: NA
CDR3 length: 13
V gene: TRBV6-5
J gene: TRBJ2-1
CDR3 DNA: TGTGCCGCGCAGACTAGCGACCCCCCTGAGCAGTTCTTC
CDR3 protein: CAAQTSDPPEQFF

D gene: TRBD1
clone size: few
CDR3 length: 15
V gene: TRBV10-1
J gene: TRBJ1-5
CDR3 DNA: TGCGCCAGCAGTGAGTCTCGGCAGGGGGCACAGCCCCAGCATTTT
CDR3 protein: CASSESRQGAQPQHF

D gene: TRBD1
clone size: NA
CDR3 length: 14
V gene: TRBV11-2
J gene: TRBJ2-1
CDR3 DNA: TGTGCCAGCAGCCCCCTGACAGGGGGGGGTGAGCAGTTCTTC
CDR3 protein: CASSPLTGGGEQFF

D gene: NA
clone size: NA
CDR3 length: 12
V gene: TRBV5-1
J gene: TRBJ2-5
CDR3 DNA: TGCGCCAGCCCCGGGTGTGGAGAGACCCAGTACTTC
CDR3 protein: CASPGCGETQYF

D gene: TRBD2
clone size: NA
CDR3 length: 15
V gene: TRBV7-8
J gene: TRBJ2-5
CDR3 DNA: TGTGCCAGCAGCTTAGTAGCGGGGGGGCCAGAGACCCAGTACTTC
CDR3 protein: CASSLVAGGPETQYF

D gene: NA
clone size: NA
CDR3 length: 15
V gene: TRBV19
J gene: TRBJ1-5
CDR3 DNA: TGTGCCAGTAGTATAGACAGGTCGAGCAATCAGCCCCAGCATTTT
CDR3 protein: CASSIDRSSNQPQHF

D gene: NA
clone size: NA
CDR3 length: 13
V gene: TRBV6-1
J gene: TRBJ2-1
CDR3 DNA: TGTGCCATCCTAGCGTACTCCTACAATGAGCAGTTCTTC
CDR3 protein: CAILAYSYNEQFF

D gene: NA
clone size: once
CDR3 length: 11
V gene: TRBV20-1
J gene: TRBJ2-1
CDR3 DNA: TGCAGTGCTAATTCCTGGGGTGAGCAGTTCTTC
CDR3 protein: CSANSWGEQFF

D gene: TRBD2
clone size: NA
CDR3 length: 16
V gene: TRBV11-2
J gene: TRBJ2-5
CDR3 DNA: TGTGCCAGCAGCTCTCTAGCGGGGGGGACCGGGGAGACCCAGTACTTC
CDR3 protein: CASSSLAGGTGETQYF

D gene: NA
clone size: NA
CDR3 length: 14
V gene: TRBV5-1
J gene: TRBJ1-4
CDR3 DNA: TGCGCCAGCAGCCCCACAGGTAGCGGTGAAAAACTGTTTTTT
CDR3 protein: CASSPTGSGEKLFF

D gene: TRBD1
clone size: NA
CDR3 length: 16
V gene: TRBV19
J gene: TRBJ1-3
CDR3 DNA: TGTGCCAGTAGTATGGCGGGACAGAGTTTTGGAAACACCATATATTTT
CDR3 protein: CASSMAGQSFGNTIYF

D gene: TRBD2
clone size: NA
CDR3 length: 14
V gene: TRBV18
J gene: TRBJ2-7
CDR3 DNA: TGTGCCAGCTCACCGACGGGACTAACCTACGAGCAGTACTTC
CDR3 protein: CASSPTGLTYEQYF

D gene: NA
clone size: NA
CDR3 length: 13
V gene: TRBV18
J gene: TRBJ1-1
CDR3 DNA: TGTGCCAGCTCAGTTATTGACAACTCCGAAGCTTTCTTT
CDR3 protein: CASSVIDNSEAFF

D gene: NA
clone size: once
CDR3 length: 12
V gene: TRBV2
J gene: TRBJ2-5
CDR3 DNA: TGTGCCAGCAAAACAGACCAAGAGACCCAGTACTTC
CDR3 protein: CASKTDQETQYF